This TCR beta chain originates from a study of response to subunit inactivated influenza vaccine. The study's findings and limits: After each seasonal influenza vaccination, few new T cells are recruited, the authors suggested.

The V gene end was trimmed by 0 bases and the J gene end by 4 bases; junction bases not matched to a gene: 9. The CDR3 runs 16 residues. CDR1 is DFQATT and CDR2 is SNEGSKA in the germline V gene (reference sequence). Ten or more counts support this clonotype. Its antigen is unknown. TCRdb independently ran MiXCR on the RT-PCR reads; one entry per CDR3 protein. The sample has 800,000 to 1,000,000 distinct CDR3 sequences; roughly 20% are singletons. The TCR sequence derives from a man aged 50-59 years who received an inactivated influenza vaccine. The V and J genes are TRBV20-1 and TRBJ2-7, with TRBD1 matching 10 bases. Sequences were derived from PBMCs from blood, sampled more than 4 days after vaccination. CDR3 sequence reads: CSARDRAGTGVYEQYF. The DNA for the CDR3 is TGCAGTGCTAGAGACCGGGCCGGGACAGGGGTATACGAGCAGTACTTC.